This TCR beta chain was identified during a study of blood T cell repertoires in COVID-19. Study in general: T cells, B-cell-depleted T cells, or PBMCs supplied cDNA or gDNA.

As originally analysed: Reference gene primers were amplified, and this amplification served to estimate nucleated cell counts. Clones were sequenced by immunoSEQ multiplex PCR, and TCRdb holds only the in-frame ones, with some missing. V and J calls and clone size come straight from that table; D and trimming were deduced from the DNA. The sample has 300,000 or so clones, roughly nine tenths seen once; the top ten hold less than 3.5%. The CDR3 runs to 15 residues. The germline V gene has CDR1 SGDLS and CDR2 YYNGEE. Trimming took off 0 bases at V and 6 bases at J, with 13 bases between the two ends. Seattle participants joined during active infection and were tracked over time.

The chain couples TRBV9 to TRBJ2-1; D ambiguous. The sequencing input was peripheral blood. The receptor's source is a woman in her 30s with COVID-19, enrolled during active disease. The CDR3 protein is CASSVEIARPNEQFF. The CDR3, as DNA: TGTGCCAGCAGCGTAGAAATAGCTCGCCCCAATGAGCAGTTCTTC.